This T cell receptor delta chain was captured in a study of gamma-delta chains in newborns, infants, children. Study-wide background: Microbial exposure reportedly drives polyclonal innate γδ T cell expansion after birth.

Germline loops: CDR1 GEAIGNYY, CDR2 EKD. The CDR3 extends over 20 amino acids. TCRdb re-analyzed the reads via CATT. Of about 5,400 delta-chain clones listed, about a fifth were seen once; the top ten hold approximately 5%. In regard to this clone: At one end the junction does not follow the germline gene, possibly because of a read error.

The V and J genes are TRDV2 and TRDJ3; 11 bases agree with TRDD3. This clonotype was sampled from a child who was a newborn, infant or young child, either healthy, febrile or measles-vaccinated (not recorded which). The sample consisted of blood. CDR3 nucleotides: TGTGCCTGTGACACTGGGGGATACGCTACCGGCTCCTGGGACACCCGACAGACGTTTTTC. Protein: CACDTGGYATGSWDTRQTFF.